This T cell receptor (beta chain) was retrieved from a study of blood T cell repertoires in COVID-19. The CDR3 is 14 residues long. J lost 3 bases, V lost 0 bases, and 2 bases had no gene match. CDR1 ENHRY and CDR2 SYGVKD come from the germline V gene. Sequenced by immunoSEQ multiplex PCR; TCRdb stores in-frame clones only, minus some. The data contain around 180,000 clones, approximately 90% of them singletons. This clone counts as medium-sized. Distinct nucleotide sequences in the sample also encode this CDR3. What was sequenced was peripheral blood. This clonotype was obtained from a human donor in a cohort sampled during active COVID-19. This chain links TRBV10-3 with TRBJ2-7; 7 bases line up with TRBD2. CDR3 sequence: CAISESREDYEQYF. CDR3 in DNA: TGTGCCATCAGTGAGTCACGGGAGGACTACGAGCAGTACTTC.